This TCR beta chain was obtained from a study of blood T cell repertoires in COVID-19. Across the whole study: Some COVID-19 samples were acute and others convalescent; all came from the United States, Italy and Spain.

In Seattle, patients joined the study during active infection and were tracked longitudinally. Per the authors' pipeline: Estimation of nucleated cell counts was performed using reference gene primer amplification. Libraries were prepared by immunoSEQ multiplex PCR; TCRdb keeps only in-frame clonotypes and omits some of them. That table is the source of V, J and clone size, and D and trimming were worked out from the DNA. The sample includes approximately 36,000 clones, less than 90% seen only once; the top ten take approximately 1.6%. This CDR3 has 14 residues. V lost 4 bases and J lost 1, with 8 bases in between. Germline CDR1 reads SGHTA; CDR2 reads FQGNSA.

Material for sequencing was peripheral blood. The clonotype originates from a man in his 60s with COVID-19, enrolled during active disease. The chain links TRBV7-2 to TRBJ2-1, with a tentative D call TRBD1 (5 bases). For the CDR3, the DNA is TGTGCCAGCAGCTCAAGGACATCCTACAATGAGCAGTTCTTC. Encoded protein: CASSSRTSYNEQFF.